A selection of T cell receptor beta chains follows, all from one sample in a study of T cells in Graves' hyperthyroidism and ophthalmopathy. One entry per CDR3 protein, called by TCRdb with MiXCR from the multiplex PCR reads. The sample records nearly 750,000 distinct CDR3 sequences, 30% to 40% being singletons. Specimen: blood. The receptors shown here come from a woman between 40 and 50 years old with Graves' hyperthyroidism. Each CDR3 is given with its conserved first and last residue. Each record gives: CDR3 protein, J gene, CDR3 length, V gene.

CASSQDSRSTQYF | TRBJ2-3 | 13 | TRBV14
CASSYGQAVPGANVLTF | TRBJ2-6 | 17 | TRBV6-2/TRBV6-3
CASGSPGETQYF | TRBJ2-5 | 12 | TRBV12-5
CSVDGTGGYTF | TRBJ1-2 | 11 | TRBV29-1
CASSRHTIAGQARGGYEQYF | TRBJ2-7 | 20 | TRBV7-2
CASTPFELSSGANVLTF | TRBJ2-6 | 17 | TRBV5-5
CATSTRTNMQYF | TRBJ2-7 | 12 | TRBV15
CASSESTVHPMIQETQYF | TRBJ2-5 | 18 | TRBV10-1
CASSYTLSGANVLTF | TRBJ2-6 | 15 | TRBV6-6
CASSVTMDTEAFF | TRBJ1-1 | 13 | TRBV2
CASTLGGRIQETQYF | TRBJ2-5 | 15 | TRBV3-1
CASSPPPSASSYEQYF | TRBJ2-7 | 16 | TRBV28
CASSSNTLFF | TRBJ1-4 | 10 | TRBV28
CATSSGQMNTEAFF | TRBJ1-1 | 14 | TRBV15
CSATELGKNTGELFF | TRBJ2-2 | 15 | TRBV20-1
CATSGLRGTEAFF | TRBJ1-1 | 13 | TRBV24-1
CSATGLAGAGELFF | TRBJ2-2 | 14 | TRBV20-1
CASSPPRGAEETQYF | TRBJ2-5 | 15 | TRBV6-1
CSAVDRHIKIYGYTF | TRBJ1-2 | 15 | TRBV20-1
CASSDRGGDTEAFF | TRBJ1-1 | 14 | TRBV19
CASSYMGTHQETQYF | TRBJ2-5 | 15 | TRBV6-5
CASSQRTGGPHEQYF | TRBJ2-7 | 15 | TRBV13
CATRQGFTDTQYF | TRBJ2-3 | 13 | TRBV15
CASRQGRHGYTF | TRBJ1-2 | 12 | TRBV25-1
CASSIPQRQQETQYF | TRBJ2-5 | 15 | TRBV19
CATAGSSGSISTDTQYF | TRBJ2-3 | 17 | TRBV24-1
CASRYNNNSPLHF | TRBJ1-6 | 13 | TRBV6-6
CASSVSSGKAGELFF | TRBJ2-2 | 15 | TRBV9
CASSPGTVLAYEQYF | TRBJ2-7 | 15 | TRBV7-3
CAISDGGPSYEQYF | TRBJ2-7 | 14 | TRBV10-3
CASGSGQNYGYTF | TRBJ1-2 | 13 | TRBV6-5
CASSSRGPTYEQYF | TRBJ2-7 | 14 | TRBV7-8
CASSYKIAAYISTDTQYF | TRBJ2-3 | 18 | TRBV7-2
CSLEGHYGYTF | TRBJ1-2 | 11 | TRBV29-1